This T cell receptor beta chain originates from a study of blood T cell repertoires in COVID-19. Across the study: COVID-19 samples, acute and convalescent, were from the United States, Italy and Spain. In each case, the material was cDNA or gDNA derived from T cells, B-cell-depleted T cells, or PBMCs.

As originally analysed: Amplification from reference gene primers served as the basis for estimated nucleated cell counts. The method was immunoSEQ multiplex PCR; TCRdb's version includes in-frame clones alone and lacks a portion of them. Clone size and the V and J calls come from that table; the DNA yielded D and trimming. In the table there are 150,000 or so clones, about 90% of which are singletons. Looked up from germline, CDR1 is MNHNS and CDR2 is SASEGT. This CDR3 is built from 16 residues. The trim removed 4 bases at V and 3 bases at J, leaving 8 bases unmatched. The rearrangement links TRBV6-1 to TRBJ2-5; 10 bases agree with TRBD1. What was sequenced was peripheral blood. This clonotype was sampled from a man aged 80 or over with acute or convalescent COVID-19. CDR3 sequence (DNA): TGTGCCAGCAGTGGGTCGCGTGGGACAGGGGAAGAGACCCAGTACTTC. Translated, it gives CASSGSRGTGEETQYF.